This passage covers 24 T cell receptor beta chains from one sample sequenced in a study of T cell repertoires in cytomegalovirus infection. TCRdb passed the reads through MiXCR, listing each CDR3 protein once. The sample has some 900,000 distinct CDR3 sequences, approximately 30% seen once. These receptors have no identified antigens. The starting material was cultured CD8+ T cells from PBMCs, obtained from culture after CMV antigen stimulation. These receptors were collected from a human donor in good health (CMV status not recorded). Some clones in this sample may be carry-over from other donors' samples.

This chain's CDR3 is CASSSLTRYTEAFF. DNA for the CDR3: TGTGCCAGCAGTAGCCTCACTCGCTACACTGAAGCTTTCTTT. This chain connects TRBV6-2 or TRBV6-3 to TRBJ1-1; no clear D gene. Between the trimmed V and J ends, which lost 5 bases and 3 bases, there was a span of 13 bases. Germline values: CDR1 MNHEY, CDR2 SVGEGT. This CDR3 has 14 amino acids.

This clonotype was counted a few times. The chain uses TRBV9 and TRBJ1-2, with a possible D match to TRBD1 (5 bases). The CDR3 loop spans 15 amino acids. V was shortened by 2 bases and J by 0 bases, with 11 bases between the two germline ends. Germline CDR1 SGDLS, CDR2 YYNGEE. CDR3 residues: CASSVWDQANYGYTF. The DNA for the CDR3 is TGTGCCAGCAGCGTCTGGGACCAAGCTAACTATGGCTACACCTTC.

The CDR3 loop is CASSSGQNSGNTIYF. The CDR3 DNA is TGTGCCAGCAGCTCCGGACAGAACTCTGGAAACACCATATATTTT. This chain uses TRBV7-9 with TRBJ1-3, with D maybe TRBD1 (6 bases). The CDR3 consists of 15 residues. V dropped 4 bases and J dropped 0 bases, with 10 bases sitting between them. CDR1 is SEHNR, CDR2 FQNEAQ, per germline (reference sequence).

V is TRBV5-6 and J is TRBJ1-1; D unresolved. Germline V CDR1 and CDR2: SGHDT, YYEEEE. This CDR3 comprises 15 residues. The V gene lost 2 bases and the J gene lost 2 bases, with 13 bases spanning the gap. CDR3 residues: CASSFPGSLNTEAFF. CDR3 in DNA: TGTGCCAGCAGCTTCCCCGGCAGTCTCAACACTGAAGCTTTCTTT.

This clonotype was seen only a few times. The chain carries TRBV6-1 and TRBJ2-1; D is unresolved. V gave up 10 bases and J gave up 4 bases, with 14 bases separating them. Germline V CDR1 and CDR2: MNHNS, SASEGT. This CDR3 contains 13 residues. CDR3 coding DNA: TGTGCCACGAGCGAGCTAGTTTACAATGAGCAGTTCTTC. Its protein product is CATSELVYNEQFF.

With regard to this clonotype: The junction and the germline gene differ at one end; a read error may be behind it. CDR3 sequence reads: CANSEGTVLWVF. CDR3 bases: TGTGCCAACAGTGAGGGGACAGTCCTTTGGGTCTTC. This chain uses TRBV6-1 with TRBJ2-1, with TRBD1 matching 7 bases. CDR1 and CDR2 from the germline V gene are MNHNS and SASEGT. There are 12 residues in the CDR3.

The chain combines TRBV20-1 with TRBJ1-2, with 7 positions matching TRBD1. The CDR3 spans 11 residues. V gave up 6 bases and J gave up 7 bases; unmatched junction bases: 5. CDR1 and CDR2 (germline): DFQATT, SNEGSKA (reference sequence). The CDR3 protein is CSAVRTGGYTF. In DNA form, the CDR3 reads TGCAGTGCCGTCCGGACAGGTGGCTACACCTTC.

This clonotype was found a few times. This chain joins TRBV6-1 and TRBJ1-2; weak D call: TRBD1 (5 bases). The V end was cut by 5 bases, the J end by 9 bases, with 22 bases between. Germline CDR1 and CDR2: MNHNS and SASEGT. This CDR3 spans 15 amino acids. The CDR3 bases are TGTGCCAGCAGTAAATTAAGCAATGGTGGGGGGAGCTACACCTTC. This codes for CASSKLSNGGGSYTF.

The chain recombines TRBV25-1 with TRBJ2-1, with TRBD2 matching 10 bases. The CDR3 sequence is 15 residues long. J gave up 5 bases and V 6 bases, and 7 bases lay outside the gene matches. Looked up from germline, CDR1 is MGHDK and CDR2 is SYGVNS. In DNA, the CDR3 is TGTGCCAGCAGGAAGACTAGCGGGCAAGACAATGAGCAGTTCTTC. Its translation is CASRKTSGQDNEQFF.

The rearrangement links TRBV28 to TRBJ2-6; possibly TRBD2 for D (5 bases). This CDR3 has 17 amino acids. Trimming stripped 5 bases from V and 1 base from J, with 15 bases between. Germline lookup yields CDR1 MDHEN and CDR2 SYDVKM. CDR3 protein: CASSEDGVPSGANVLTF. Written as DNA, the CDR3 is TGTGCCAGCAGTGAGGACGGGGTACCGTCTGGGGCCAACGTCCTGACTTTC.

This clonotype turned up a few times. The chain combines TRBV6-5 with TRBJ2-1; 8 positions agree with TRBD2. CDR3 length equals 18 residues. Germline V lookup: CDR1 MNHEY, CDR2 SVGAGI. The V gene end was trimmed by 8 bases and the J gene end by 7 bases; junction bases not matched to a gene: 22. In DNA, the CDR3 is TGTGCCAGCCTACCCCAATTTTTCTGGACGGGGGGGCCGAATGAGCAGTTCTTC. Amino acid sequence: CASLPQFFWTGGPNEQFF.

This sequence joins TRBV29-1 and TRBJ2-1; D not resolved. Germline V lookup: CDR1 SQVTM, CDR2 ANQGSEA. The V end lost 5 bases, the J end lost 6 bases, and 14 bases lay between the germline ends. There are 13 residues in the CDR3. The CDR3 protein is CSVWHSEVNEQFF. DNA of the CDR3: TGCAGCGTTTGGCACAGCGAGGTCAATGAGCAGTTCTTC.

This clonotype appeared many times. V is TRBV12-3 or TRBV12-4 and J is TRBJ2-3; D remains unclear. The V end lost 6 bases, the J end lost 2 bases, and 9 bases lay between the germline ends. There are 13 residues in the CDR3. The CDR3 sequence: CASSSLSTDTQYF. The CDR3 DNA is TGTGCCAGCAGCTCCCTCTCCACAGATACGCAGTATTTT.

On this clonotype itself: No conserved phenylalanine or tryptophan ends this CDR3, so it is likely a read error. The DNA is omitted, as the CDR3 cannot be located on it reliably, and the CDR3 follows TCRdb's listing. The CDR3 reads CASSFTSGANVQTL. V and J are TRBV7-9 and TRBJ2-6. Per the germline V gene, CDR1 is SEHNR and CDR2 is FQNEAQ (reference sequence). The length of the CDR3 is 14 amino acids, counting both ends.

This clonotype was picked up many times. The CDR3 protein is CASSFGMSTDTQYF. The CDR3 coding sequence is TGTGCCAGCAGCTTTGGGATGAGCACAGATACGCAGTATTTT. The rearrangement joins TRBV7-6 to TRBJ2-3; D is uncertain. Germline loops: CDR1 SGHVS, CDR2 FNYEAQ. The CDR3 runs to 14 residues. V lost 3 bases to trimming and J lost 0 bases, with 7 bases between them.

This clonotype was seen only a few times. This sequence joins TRBV6-6 and TRBJ2-3, with D perhaps TRBD2 (7 bases). The CDR3 length is 20 residues. V was clipped by 2 bases and J by 2 bases, with 26 bases between them. CDR1 MNHNY and CDR2 SVGAGI come from the germline V gene (reference sequence). The CDR3 nucleotides are TGTGCCAGCAGTTACGTCTGGGGGAGGAGAGAGGGGGGGTACACAGATACGCAGTATTTT. This gives the protein CASSYVWGRREGGYTDTQYF.

This clonotype was picked up a small number of times. The chain employs TRBV7-8 and TRBJ2-3; 9 bases fit TRBD1. The CDR3 is 17 residues long. V was pared by 5 bases and J by 4 bases, with 13 bases of the junction left unmatched. CDR1 is SGHVS and CDR2 is FQNEAQ in the germline V gene. The CDR3, as DNA: TGTGCCAGCAGCGGCCAAAACAGGGGGCGGCTGGCAGATACGCAGTATTTT. It is translated as CASSGQNRGRLADTQYF.

This chain links TRBV28 with TRBJ2-1, with D uncertain. The ends were cut back, 4 bases at V and 12 bases at J, with 10 bases in the middle. The CDR3 is 11 residues long. The germline V gene has CDR1 MDHEN and CDR2 SYDVKM. The CDR3 DNA sequence: TGTGCCAGCAGTTCCAGTTTCGGGCAGTTCTTC. Its protein product is CASSSSFGQFF.

This clonotype has only a few counts. The rearrangement joins TRBV27 to TRBJ1-5; 10 positions agree with TRBD1. This CDR3 comprises 14 residues. Germline assignment: CDR1 MNHEY and CDR2 SMNVEV (reference sequence). J lost 7 bases, V lost 6 bases, and 6 bases had no gene match. The CDR3 region is CASRRDRGGQPQHF. The DNA for the CDR3 is TGTGCCAGCAGGCGGGACAGGGGAGGACAGCCCCAGCATTTT.

This clonotype was seen a single time. The chain couples TRBV4-1 to TRBJ1-4; unclear D gene. V lost 0 bases, J lost 0 bases, and 8 bases lay in between. Germline CDR1 and CDR2: MGHRA and YSYEKL. The CDR3 is 16 amino acids. The CDR3, as DNA: TGCGCCAGCAGCCAAGAGAGACCTCCAACTAATGAAAAACTGTTTTTT. Translating gives CASSQERPPTNEKLFF.

This clonotype came up many times. This sequence joins TRBV7-8 and TRBJ1-5; D unclear. Between the trimmed V and J ends, which lost 5 bases and 9 bases, there was a span of 17 bases. The CDR3 spans 14 residues. Germline V gives CDR1 SGHVS, CDR2 FQNEAQ. CDR3 residues: CASSDRKGKVPQHF. CDR3 nucleotide sequence: TGTGCCAGCAGCGACCGGAAGGGTAAAGTGCCCCAGCATTTT. The entire variable domain, with the rest obtained from reference TRBV7-8 and TRBJ1-5, is as follows: GAGVSQSPRYKVAKRGQDVALRCDPISGHVSLFWYQQALGQGPEFLTYFQNEAQLDKSGLPSDRFFAERPEGSVSTLKIQRTQQEDSAVYLCASSDRKGKVPQHFGDGTRLSIL.

This chain uses TRBV2 with TRBJ2-7; D may match TRBD1 or TRBD2 (5 bases each). Germline V gene data show CDR1 as SNHLY and CDR2 as FYNNEI. This CDR3 contains 15 residues. Trimming removed 0 bases from V and 2 bases from J, with 11 bases in between. The CDR3 here is CASSEAGDGAYEQYF. CDR3 nucleotides: TGTGCCAGCAGTGAAGCGGGGGACGGTGCCTACGAGCAGTACTTC.

This clonotype was picked up a small number of times. The V gene is TRBV7-2, the J gene TRBJ2-7; perhaps TRBD1 as D (5 bases). CDR3 length equals 14 residues. Germline V gene lookup returns CDR1 SGHTA and CDR2 FQGNSA. Deletions cut 5 bases from V and 3 bases from J, with 14 bases between. CDR3 nucleotide sequence: TGTGCCAGCAGCCAGGACAAGTGGGACTACGAGCAGTACGTC. It is translated as CASSQDKWDYEQYV.

This chain joins TRBV2 and TRBJ2-3; TRBD2 matches 9 bases. The trim removed 6 bases at V and 4 bases at J, leaving 14 bases unmatched. Germline V gene sequence: CDR1 SNHLY, CDR2 FYNNEI. This CDR3 spans 17 amino acids. The CDR3 sequence: CASRKGPAGGPADTQYF. CDR3 in DNA: TGTGCCAGCAGGAAGGGGCCTGCGGGGGGGCCAGCAGATACGCAGTATTTT. Based on the CDR3 plus reference TRBV2 and TRBJ2-3, the full variable domain is EPEVTQTPSHQVTQMGQEVILRCVPISNHLYFYWYRQILGQKVEFLVSFYNNEISEKSEIFDDQFSVERPDGSNFTLKIRSTKLEDSAMYFCASRKGPAGGPADTQYFGPGTRLTVL.